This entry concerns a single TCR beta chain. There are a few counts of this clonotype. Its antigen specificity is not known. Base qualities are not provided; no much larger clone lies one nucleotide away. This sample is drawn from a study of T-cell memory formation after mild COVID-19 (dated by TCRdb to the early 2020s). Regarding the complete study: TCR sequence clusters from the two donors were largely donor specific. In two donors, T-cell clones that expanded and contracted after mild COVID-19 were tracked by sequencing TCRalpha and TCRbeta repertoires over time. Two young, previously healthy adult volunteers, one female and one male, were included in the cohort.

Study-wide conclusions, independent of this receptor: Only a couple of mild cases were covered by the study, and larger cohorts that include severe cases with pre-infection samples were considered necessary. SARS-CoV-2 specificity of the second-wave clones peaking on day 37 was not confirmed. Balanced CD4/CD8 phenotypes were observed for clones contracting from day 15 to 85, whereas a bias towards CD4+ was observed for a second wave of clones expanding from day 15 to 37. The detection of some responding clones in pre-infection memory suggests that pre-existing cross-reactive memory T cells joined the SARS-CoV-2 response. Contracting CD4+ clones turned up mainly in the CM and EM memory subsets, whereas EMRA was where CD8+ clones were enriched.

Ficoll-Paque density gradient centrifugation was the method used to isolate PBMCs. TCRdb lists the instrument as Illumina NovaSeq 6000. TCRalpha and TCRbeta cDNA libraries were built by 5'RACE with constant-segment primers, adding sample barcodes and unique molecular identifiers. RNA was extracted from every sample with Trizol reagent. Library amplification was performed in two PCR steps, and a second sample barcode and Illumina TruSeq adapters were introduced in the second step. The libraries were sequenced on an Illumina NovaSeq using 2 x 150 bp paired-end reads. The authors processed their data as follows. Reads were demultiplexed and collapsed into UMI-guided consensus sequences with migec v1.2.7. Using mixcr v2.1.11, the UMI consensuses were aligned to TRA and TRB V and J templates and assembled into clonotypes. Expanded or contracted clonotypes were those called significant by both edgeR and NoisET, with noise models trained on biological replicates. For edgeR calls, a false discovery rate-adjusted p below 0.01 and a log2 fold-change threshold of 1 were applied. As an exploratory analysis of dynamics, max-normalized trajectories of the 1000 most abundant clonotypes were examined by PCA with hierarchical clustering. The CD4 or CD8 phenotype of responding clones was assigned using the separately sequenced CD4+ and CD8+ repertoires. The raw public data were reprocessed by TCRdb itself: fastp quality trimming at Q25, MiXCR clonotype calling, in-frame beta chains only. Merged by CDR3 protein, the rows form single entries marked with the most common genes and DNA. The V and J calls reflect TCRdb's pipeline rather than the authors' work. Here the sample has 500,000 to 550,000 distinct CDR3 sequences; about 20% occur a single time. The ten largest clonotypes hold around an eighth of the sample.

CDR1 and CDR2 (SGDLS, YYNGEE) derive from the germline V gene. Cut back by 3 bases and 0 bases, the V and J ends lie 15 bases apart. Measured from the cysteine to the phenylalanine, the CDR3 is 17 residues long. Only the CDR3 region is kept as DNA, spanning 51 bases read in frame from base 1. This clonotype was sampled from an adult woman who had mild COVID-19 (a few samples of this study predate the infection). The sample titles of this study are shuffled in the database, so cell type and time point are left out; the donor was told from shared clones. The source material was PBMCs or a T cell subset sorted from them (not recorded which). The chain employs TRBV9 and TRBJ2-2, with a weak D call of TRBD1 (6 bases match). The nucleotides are TGTGCCAGCAGCGAACCGACGGGGACACCGAACACCGGGGAGCTGTTTTTT. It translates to CASSEPTGTPNTGELFF. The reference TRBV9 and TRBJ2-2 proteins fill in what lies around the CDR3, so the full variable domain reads DSGVTQTPKHLITATGQRVTLRCSPRSGDLSVYWYQQSLDQGLQFLIQYYNGEERAKGNILERFSAQQFPDLHSELNLSSLELGDSALYFCASSEPTGTPNTGELFFGEGSRLTVL.